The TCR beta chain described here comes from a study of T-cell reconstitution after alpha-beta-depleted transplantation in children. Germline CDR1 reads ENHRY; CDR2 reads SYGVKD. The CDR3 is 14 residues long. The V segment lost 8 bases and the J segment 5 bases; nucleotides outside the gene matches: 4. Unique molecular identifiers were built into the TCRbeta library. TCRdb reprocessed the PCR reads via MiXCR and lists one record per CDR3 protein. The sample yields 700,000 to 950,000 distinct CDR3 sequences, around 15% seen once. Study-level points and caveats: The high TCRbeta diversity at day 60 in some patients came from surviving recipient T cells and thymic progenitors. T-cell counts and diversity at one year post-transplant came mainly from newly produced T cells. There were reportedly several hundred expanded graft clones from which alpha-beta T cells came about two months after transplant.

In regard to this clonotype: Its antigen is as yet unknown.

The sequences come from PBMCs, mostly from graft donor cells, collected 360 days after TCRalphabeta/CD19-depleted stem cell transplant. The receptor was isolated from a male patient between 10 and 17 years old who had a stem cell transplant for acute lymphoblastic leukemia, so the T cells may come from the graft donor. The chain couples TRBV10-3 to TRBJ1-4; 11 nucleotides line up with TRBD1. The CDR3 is CAIQGQGANEKLFF. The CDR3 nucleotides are TGTGCCATCCAAGGACAGGGGGCGAATGAAAAACTGTTTTTT.